The T cell receptor beta chain described here comes from a study of identical twins. Whole-study results and caveats: Abundant beta clonotypes from cord blood bore fewer insertions; memory repertoires lacked this pattern. Analyses of zero insertions could, in part, be confounded by invariant MAIT and iNKT cells. These conclusions were based on statistical analysis (cross-sectional, not following the same donors).

With respect to this clonotype: What it binds is unknown. Compared with germline, one end of the junction differs, possibly owing to a read error.

Template switching introduced a universal primer site, and the cDNA bore unique molecular identifiers. TCRdb re-derived calls from the 5' RACE reads in MiXCR, one entry per CDR3 protein. This repertoire shows some 660,000 distinct CDR3 sequences, under 9% found once; its top ten account for 0.98%. Germline V gene lookup returns CDR1 MDHEN and CDR2 SYDVKM. The CDR3 is 15 amino acids. These same data were also listed under a study on yellow fever vaccine responses in identical twins.

The clonotype comes from a woman younger than 35 in good health. This sequence joins TRBV28 and TRBJ2-2, with D possibly being TRBD1 (5 bases). The source material was PBMCs. CDR3 DNA: TGTGCCAGCAGGACGCAAGGGGCGAAGACCGGGGAGCTGTTTTTT. This codes for CASRTQGAKTGELFF.